Below are 9 T cell receptor beta chains sequenced from a single sample in a study of technical replicates of blood from several donors. The table came from immunoSEQ multiplex PCR; TCRdb's copy has only in-frame clones and leaves some out. The sample includes around 61,000 clones, more than 95% seen only once; the top ten take just under 0.2%. Sequences were obtained from T cells isolated from PBMCs. The receptors originated from a human donor in good health.

The gene calls are TRBV7-2 and TRBJ1-1; D is unresolved. Between the trimmed V and J ends, which lost 1 base and 0 bases, there was a span of 9 bases. Germline V gene data show CDR1 as SGHTA and CDR2 as FQGNSA. There are 15 residues in the CDR3. This chain's CDR3 is CASSLGGSVNTEAFF. The CDR3 DNA sequence: TGTGCCAGCAGCTTAGGAGGGTCAGTGAACACTGAAGCTTTCTTT.

J is TRBJ1-5 and V is TRBV19, with 9 bases that match TRBD1. This CDR3 is 17 amino acids long. Trimming took 5 bases from V and 0 from J; bases not matched to a gene: 8. Germline V gene lookup returns CDR1 LNHDA and CDR2 SQIVND (reference sequence). The DNA of the CDR3 is TGTGCCAGTAGTCCCGCACAGGGGGCATATAGCAATCAGCCCCAGCATTTT. This codes for CASSPAQGAYSNQPQHF.

The chain employs TRBV6-5 and TRBJ2-3, with a weak D call TRBD2 (7 bases). This CDR3 comprises 13 residues. CDR1 MNHEY and CDR2 SVGAGI come from the germline V gene. Between the trimmed V and J ends, which lost 10 bases and 5 bases, there was a span of 16 bases. CDR3 sequence reads: CAIRKRGGDTQYF. CDR3 in DNA: TGTGCCATACGCAAGAGGGGGGGAGATACGCAGTATTTT.

This chain joins TRBV5-1 and TRBJ1-4; weak D call: TRBD1 (5 bases). The germline gives CDR1 SGHRS, CDR2 YFSETQ. The ends were cut back, 7 bases at V and 5 bases at J, with 15 bases in the middle. The CDR3 consists of 14 residues. The CDR3 here is CASATDIRNEKLFF. The CDR3 nucleotides read TGCGCCAGCGCGACAGACATCAGAAATGAAAAACTGTTTTTT.

V is TRBV7-2 and J is TRBJ1-1; the D is unclear. V lost 2 bases and J lost 8, with 12 bases in between. The CDR3 sequence is 13 residues long. Germline V gene lookup returns CDR1 SGHTA and CDR2 FQGNSA. Here the CDR3 DNA reads TGTGCCAGCAGCTTAAATTTGGTTCGGGAAGCTTTCTTT. This translates into CASSLNLVREAFF.

This clone was seen once. This chain links TRBV6-5 with TRBJ1-2, with 10 bases that match TRBD1. Trimming at V came to 2 bases and at J to 6 bases, leaving 6 bases not matched to a gene. Germline V lookup: CDR1 MNHEY, CDR2 SVGAGI. The CDR3 is 15 amino acids. The CDR3 is CASSYKDRGSDGYTF. The DNA for the CDR3 is TGTGCCAGCAGTTACAAGGACAGGGGGTCGGATGGCTACACCTTC.

The genes are TRBV2 and TRBJ2-5, with TRBD1 as a possible D gene (6 bases). CDR1 and CDR2 (germline): SNHLY, FYNNEI. CDR3 length: 14 amino acids. V was pared by 10 bases and J by 4 bases, with 19 bases between. CDR3 residues: CANKNRVLRETQYF. In DNA, the CDR3 is TGTGCCAACAAGAACAGGGTGCTGAGAGAGACCCAGTACTTC.

The chain has TRBV2 and TRBJ1-6, with 7 bases matching TRBD1. Germline CDR1 SNHLY, CDR2 FYNNEI. V trimming: 4 bases; J trimming: 4 bases; junction bases outside the gene matches: 25. The CDR3 sequence is 22 residues long. The DNA for the CDR3 is TGTGCCAGCAGTGCAGGGGGTATGCGGGGTTGGGGCGTCCAGTCTTATAATTCACCCCTCCACTTT. The encoded protein is CASSAGGMRGWGVQSYNSPLHF. The variable domain in full, completed from reference TRBV2 and TRBJ1-6, reads EPEVTQTPSHQVTQMGQEVILRCVPISNHLYFYWYRQILGQKVEFLVSFYNNEISEKSEIFDDQFSVERPDGSNFTLKIRSTKLEDSAMYFCASSAGGMRGWGVQSYNSPLHFGNGTRLTVT.

The chain couples TRBV29-1 to TRBJ1-2; 10 positions match TRBD1. Germline CDR1 is SQVTM and CDR2 is ANQGSEA. This CDR3 is 19 amino acids long. V lost 5 bases and J lost 0; bases outside the gene matches: 18. The CDR3 is CSVLPPGGGQGISNYGYTF. The CDR3 bases are TGCAGCGTTCTCCCCCCGGGGGGGGGACAGGGGATCTCTAACTATGGCTACACCTTC.